This T cell receptor (beta chain) comes out of a study of human T cells and chemical hapten exposure. TCRdb independently ran MiXCR on the RACE reads; one entry per CDR3 protein. The sample records around 130,000 distinct CDR3 sequences, about 11% being singletons. Germline CDR1 reads MNHEY; CDR2 reads SVGAGI. The CDR3 covers 12 residues. The ends were cut back, 10 bases at V and 7 bases at J, with 15 bases in the middle. Time point meaning: patch test 2, 6 weeks after DPC sensitization. Indicated treatment: therapeutic diphenylcyclopropenone sensitization with weekly scalp DPC. Sequenced material: whole blood, taken in connection with sensitization to the hapten diphenylcyclopropenone (DPC). This TCR was recovered from a woman between 50 and 59 years old with alopecia areata. Some clones in this sample may be carry-over from other donors' samples. This chain connects TRBV6-5 to TRBJ2-3; D is unresolved. The CDR3 region is CATINSGHTQYF. The CDR3 DNA follows: TGTGCCACCATCAATTCCGGGCATACGCAGTATTTT.